This is a list of T cell receptor beta chains from one sample in a study of technical replicates of blood from several donors. Sequencing used immunoSEQ multiplex PCR; TCRdb keeps in-frame clones, though not all of them. The sample lists tens of thousands of clones; 94% were seen once. Sequencing used T cells isolated from PBMCs. The receptor source for this set is a human donor in good health. Both conserved end residues are part of each CDR3. The order of the fields is V gene, J gene, CDR3 length, D gene, clone size, CDR3 DNA, CDR3 protein. A D gene is named only where the DNA matches it firmly. Where a row states a size, it is once, few, many or the class of an expanded clone; other rows omit it.

V gene: TRBV4-2; J gene: TRBJ2-1; CDR3 length: 16; D gene: TRBD2; clone size: -; CDR3 DNA: TGTGCCAGCAGCCTACCTAGGACTAGCGGTGCCAATGAGCAGTTCTTC; CDR3 protein: CASSLPRTSGANEQFF
V gene: TRBV29-1; J gene: TRBJ2-7; CDR3 length: 11; D gene: -; clone size: -; CDR3 DNA: TGCAGCGTTAGAGGCACCTACGAGCAGTACTTC; CDR3 protein: CSVRGTYEQYF
V gene: TRBV2; J gene: TRBJ2-7; CDR3 length: 16; D gene: TRBD1; clone size: -; CDR3 DNA: TGTGCCAGCAGTGTTTCCGGGACAGGGGTCTATTACGAGCAGTACTTC; CDR3 protein: CASSVSGTGVYYEQYF
V gene: TRBV9; J gene: TRBJ2-5; CDR3 length: 14; D gene: -; clone size: -; CDR3 DNA: TGTGCCAGCAGCGTAGGAAGGGGCCAAGAGACCCAGTACTTC; CDR3 protein: CASSVGRGQETQYF
V gene: TRBV14; J gene: TRBJ2-7; CDR3 length: 14; D gene: -; clone size: -; CDR3 DNA: TGTGCCAGCAACGAAGCGATTAGCTCCTACGAGCAGTACTTC; CDR3 protein: CASNEAISSYEQYF
V gene: TRBV5-1; J gene: TRBJ2-5; CDR3 length: 16; D gene: TRBD2; clone size: -; CDR3 DNA: TGCGCCAGCACCCCGCTGCAGACTAGCGGGAGCGAGACCCAGTACTTC; CDR3 protein: CASTPLQTSGSETQYF
V gene: TRBV10-3; J gene: TRBJ2-7; CDR3 length: 15; D gene: -; clone size: once; CDR3 DNA: TGTGCCATCAGTGAGTCGTGGCAGGGACACTACGAGCAGTACTTC; CDR3 protein: CAISESWQGHYEQYF
V gene: TRBV7-6; J gene: TRBJ2-7; CDR3 length: 14; D gene: TRBD2; clone size: -; CDR3 DNA: TGTGCCAGCAGCTTAGGGCTAGCGGGAGACGAGCAGTACTTC; CDR3 protein: CASSLGLAGDEQYF
V gene: TRBV5-1; J gene: TRBJ1-1; CDR3 length: 15; D gene: -; clone size: -; CDR3 DNA: TGCGCCAGCAGCTCTTTGGACAGCATGAACACTGAAGCTTTCTTT; CDR3 protein: CASSSLDSMNTEAFF
V gene: TRBV28; J gene: TRBJ1-2; CDR3 length: 15; D gene: TRBD1; clone size: -; CDR3 DNA: TGTGCCAGCAGTTTAGTCAGGGGGCCGAACTATGGCTACACCTTC; CDR3 protein: CASSLVRGPNYGYTF
V gene: TRBV5-4; J gene: TRBJ2-3; CDR3 length: 16; D gene: TRBD2; clone size: -; CDR3 DNA: TGTGCCAGCAGCTTGTTTTCGGTAGGGGAGGGAAATACGCAGTATTTT; CDR3 protein: CASSLFSVGEGNTQYF
V gene: TRBV10-3; J gene: TRBJ2-7; CDR3 length: 14; D gene: TRBD1; clone size: -; CDR3 DNA: TGTGCCATCGGCTCACAGGGGGAAGGATACGAGCAGTACTTC; CDR3 protein: CAIGSQGEGYEQYF
V gene: TRBV4-1; J gene: TRBJ1-1; CDR3 length: 17; D gene: TRBD1; clone size: -; CDR3 DNA: TGCGCCAGCAGCCAAAGAACGGGACAGGGGGCACTCACTGAAGCTTTCTTT; CDR3 protein: CASSQRTGQGALTEAFF
V gene: TRBV20-1; J gene: TRBJ1-1; CDR3 length: 10; D gene: -; clone size: -; CDR3 DNA: TGCAGTGCTAAACACGCTGAAGCTTTCTTT; CDR3 protein: CSAKHAEAFF
V gene: TRBV7-2; J gene: TRBJ1-4; CDR3 length: 16; D gene: TRBD1; clone size: -; CDR3 DNA: TGTGCCAGCAGCTTAACAGGGGGCACGGGAGGTGAAAAACTGTTTTTT; CDR3 protein: CASSLTGGTGGEKLFF
V gene: TRBV19; J gene: TRBJ1-2; CDR3 length: 18; D gene: -; clone size: -; CDR3 DNA: TGTGCCAGTAGTGTACTTCACAAGGGGGAAAGAGGGCCTCATGGCTACACCTTC; CDR3 protein: CASSVLHKGERGPHGYTF
V gene: TRBV6-1; J gene: TRBJ1-5; CDR3 length: 13; D gene: -; clone size: -; CDR3 DNA: TGTGCCAGCACTCCGACATATTTTCAGCCCCAGCATTTT; CDR3 protein: CASTPTYFQPQHF
V gene: TRBV29-1; J gene: TRBJ2-1; CDR3 length: 14; D gene: -; clone size: -; CDR3 DNA: TGCAGCGTTCCAGCGGAGGGGCCCTACAATGAGCAGTTCTTC; CDR3 protein: CSVPAEGPYNEQFF
V gene: TRBV28; J gene: TRBJ2-3; CDR3 length: 14; D gene: -; clone size: -; CDR3 DNA: TGTGCCAGCAGTGGGGGGGGCTCTAGCTATACGCAGTATTTT; CDR3 protein: CASSGGGSSYTQYF
V gene: TRBV19; J gene: TRBJ1-5; CDR3 length: 17; D gene: -; clone size: -; CDR3 DNA: TGTGCCTCTGATCGTTCCGCCGCCTCAGGAAGCAATCAGCCCCAGCATTTT; CDR3 protein: CASDRSAASGSNQPQHF
V gene: TRBV9; J gene: TRBJ2-3; CDR3 length: 16; D gene: TRBD2; clone size: -; CDR3 DNA: TGTGCCAGCAGCGGACTAGCGGGAGGCGGCACAGATACGCAGTATTTT; CDR3 protein: CASSGLAGGGTDTQYF
V gene: TRBV9; J gene: TRBJ2-7; CDR3 length: 14; D gene: TRBD2; clone size: -; CDR3 DNA: TGTGCCAGCAGCGGCACTAGCGGGGATAATGAGCAGTACTTC; CDR3 protein: CASSGTSGDNEQYF
V gene: TRBV13; J gene: TRBJ1-5; CDR3 length: 14; D gene: -; clone size: -; CDR3 DNA: TGTGCCAGCAGCTTAGGCGCAGGGCATCAGCCCCAGCATTTT; CDR3 protein: CASSLGAGHQPQHF
V gene: TRBV4-3; J gene: TRBJ1-5; CDR3 length: 17; D gene: -; clone size: -; CDR3 DNA: TGCGCCAGCAGCCAAGATGACAGCAGACATAGCAATCAGCCCCAGCATTTT; CDR3 protein: CASSQDDSRHSNQPQHF